These 5 T cell receptor beta chains came from one sample sequenced in a study of lymphopenia after photon versus proton radiotherapy. TCRdb's table, derived via immunoSEQ multiplex PCR, lists solely in-frame clones and lacks some. The sample includes 15,000 to 20,000 clones, under 90% seen only once; the top ten take around 10%. The sequences come from peripheral blood, collected from a patient treated with proton-based radiotherapy. The receptors were gathered from an older man with pancreatic cancer.

The chain joins TRBV6-5 to TRBJ1-1; 11 bases line up with TRBD1. The J segment lost 6 bases and the V segment lost 6 bases, leaving 6 bases of the junction unmatched. This CDR3 has 14 residues. Germline assignment: CDR1 MNHEY and CDR2 SVGAGI. This CDR3 is CASRRTGGWSEAFF. For the CDR3, the DNA is TGTGCCAGCAGGCGGACAGGGGGCTGGTCTGAAGCTTTCTTT.

The chain is built from TRBV6-5 and TRBJ1-1, with TRBD1 matching over 7 bases. The CDR3 contains 13 residues. V lost 6 bases to trimming and J lost 4 bases; unmatched junction nucleotides: 5. The germline CDR1 and CDR2 sequences are MNHEY and SVGAGI. The CDR3 DNA sequence: TGTGCCAGCAGGCTACAGGGGAGCACTGAAGCTTTCTTT. Translated: CASRLQGSTEAFF.

J is TRBJ1-1 and V is TRBV30; weak D call: TRBD1 (5 bases). The CDR3 loop spans 13 amino acids. Trimming left V 1 base short and J 1 base short, with 7 bases between. Germline V lookup: CDR1 GTSNPN, CDR2 SVGIG (reference sequence). The CDR3 DNA reads as TGTGCCTGGAGTGCTCAGGGGAACACTGAAGCTTTCTTT. Residues: CAWSAQGNTEAFF.

This chain connects TRBV4-2 to TRBJ2-1, with 10 nucleotides matching TRBD2. The CDR3 loop spans 16 amino acids. Trimming cost V 0 bases and J 2 bases; bases outside gene matches: 1. Germline loops: CDR1 LGHNA, CDR2 YNFKEQ. The CDR3 DNA reads TGTGCCAGCAGCCAAGATGGGACTAGCGCCTACAATGAGCAGTTCTTC. Translated, it gives CASSQDGTSAYNEQFF.

This rearrangement joins TRBV6-6 to TRBJ1-2; the D gene is possibly TRBD1 (6 bases). Trimming shortened V by 0 bases and J by 3 bases, and 14 bases separated the two germline ends. The CDR3 runs to 16 residues. CDR1 and CDR2 (germline): MNHNY, SVGAGI (reference sequence). The DNA for the CDR3 is TGTGCCAGCAGTTACTCGAAGACAAGACAGGACTATGGCTACACCTTC. Translated: CASSYSKTRQDYGYTF.